What follows describes a single T cell receptor (beta chain). Its antigen is not known. One entry per CDR3 protein, called by TCRdb with MiXCR from the RACE reads. Here the sample spans 180,000 or so distinct CDR3 sequences, about 15% being singletons. Time point defined: patch test 1, 2 weeks after DPC sensitization. Treatment defined: therapeutic diphenylcyclopropenone sensitization with weekly scalp DPC. The data derive from a study of human T cells and chemical hapten exposure. About the research overall: Across its approximately 25 weeks, the study gave patients weekly diphenylcyclopropenone doses to the scalp. General observations from the study: The study found that PT1 expanded TCR counts correlated positively with patch test score. Given that the donors had alopecia, their immune response may differ from that seen in healthy people.

The sequences come from whole blood, collected in connection with sensitization to the hapten diphenylcyclopropenone (DPC). The sequence was obtained from a woman in her 30s with alopecia areata. Some clones in this sample may be carry-over from other donors' samples.

The CDR3 reads CSASGFGTSAKSSYEQYF. As DNA, the CDR3 is TGCAGTGCTAGCGGTTTCGGGACTAGCGCTAAGAGCTCCTACGAGCAGTACTTC. The chain recombines TRBV20-1 with TRBJ2-7, with TRBD2 matching 10 bases. From germline, CDR1 is DFQATT and CDR2 SNEGSKA (reference sequence). V lost 3 bases, J lost 0 bases, and 14 bases stayed unmatched. The CDR3 runs 18 residues.